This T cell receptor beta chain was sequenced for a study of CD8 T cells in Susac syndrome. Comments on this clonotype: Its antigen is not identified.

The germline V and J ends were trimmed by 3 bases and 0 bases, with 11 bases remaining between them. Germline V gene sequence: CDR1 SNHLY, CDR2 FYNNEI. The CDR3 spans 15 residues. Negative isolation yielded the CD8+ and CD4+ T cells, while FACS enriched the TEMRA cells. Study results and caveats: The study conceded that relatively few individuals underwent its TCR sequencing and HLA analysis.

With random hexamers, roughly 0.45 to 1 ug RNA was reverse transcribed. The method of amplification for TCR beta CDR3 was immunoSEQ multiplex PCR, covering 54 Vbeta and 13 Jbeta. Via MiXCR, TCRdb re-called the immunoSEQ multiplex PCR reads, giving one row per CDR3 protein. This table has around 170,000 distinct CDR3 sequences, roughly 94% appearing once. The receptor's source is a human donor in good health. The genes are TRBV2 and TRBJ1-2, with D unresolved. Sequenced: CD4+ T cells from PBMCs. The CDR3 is CASSEGDGANYGYTF. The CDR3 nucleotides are TGTGCCAGCAGTGAGGGAGACGGTGCTAACTATGGCTACACCTTC.